The sequence of this TCR beta chain was determined in a study of blood T cell repertoires in COVID-19. The overall study: The analysed material was cDNA or gDNA that came from T cells, B-cell-depleted T cells, or PBMCs.

Symptom resolution, clearance, or two negative PCRs marked the recovered donors of Cohort 3. Germline-derived CDR1 and CDR2 are LGHDT and YNNKEL (reference sequence). The CDR3 runs 15 residues. With 3 bases removed from V and 2 bases from J, the gap between germline ends came to 11 bases. Per the study methods: Reference gene primer amplification gave estimated nucleated cell counts. Assay: immunoSEQ multiplex PCR; the TCRdb copy retains only in-frame clones and omits some. V, J and clone size are taken as reported in that table, and D and trimming were inferred from the DNA itself. The sample comprises 200,000 to 250,000 clones, more than 75% of which are singletons, and about 2.1% rests with the top ten.

The chain joins TRBV3-1 (or the pseudogene TRBV3-2) to TRBJ2-4, with a tentative D call TRBD1 (6 bases). The specimen was PBMCs or T cells enriched from blood (not recorded which). This TCR was sampled from a woman aged 45-60 years who had recovered from COVID-19. CDR3 amino acids: CASSHRQGTKNIQYF. In DNA form, the CDR3 reads TGTGCCAGCAGCCACCGTCAGGGGACCAAAAACATTCAGTACTTC.